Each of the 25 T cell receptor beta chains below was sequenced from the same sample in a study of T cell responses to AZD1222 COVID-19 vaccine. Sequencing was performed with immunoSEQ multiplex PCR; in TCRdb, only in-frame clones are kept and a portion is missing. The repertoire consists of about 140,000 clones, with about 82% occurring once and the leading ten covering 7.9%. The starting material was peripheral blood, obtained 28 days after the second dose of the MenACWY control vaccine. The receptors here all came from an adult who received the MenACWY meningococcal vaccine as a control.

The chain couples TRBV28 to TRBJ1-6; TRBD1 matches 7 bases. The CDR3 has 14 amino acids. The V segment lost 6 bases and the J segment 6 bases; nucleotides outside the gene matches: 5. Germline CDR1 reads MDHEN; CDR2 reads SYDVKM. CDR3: CASRMGQLNSPLHF. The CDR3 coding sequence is TGTGCCAGCAGGATGGGACAGCTTAATTCACCCCTCCACTTT.

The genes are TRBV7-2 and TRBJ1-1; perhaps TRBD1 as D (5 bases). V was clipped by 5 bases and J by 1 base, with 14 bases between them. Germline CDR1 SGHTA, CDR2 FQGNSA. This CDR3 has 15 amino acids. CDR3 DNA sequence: TGTGCCAGCAGCCCCGGGGACCGTAGGAACACTGAAGCTTTCTTT. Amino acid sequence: CASSPGDRRNTEAFF.

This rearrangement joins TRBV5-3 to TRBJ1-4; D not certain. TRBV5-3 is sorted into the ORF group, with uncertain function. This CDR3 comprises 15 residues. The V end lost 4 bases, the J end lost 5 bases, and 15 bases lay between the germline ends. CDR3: CARSRGRRRNEKLFF. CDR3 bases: TGTGCCAGAAGCCGAGGACGACGGAGAAATGAAAAACTGTTTTTT.

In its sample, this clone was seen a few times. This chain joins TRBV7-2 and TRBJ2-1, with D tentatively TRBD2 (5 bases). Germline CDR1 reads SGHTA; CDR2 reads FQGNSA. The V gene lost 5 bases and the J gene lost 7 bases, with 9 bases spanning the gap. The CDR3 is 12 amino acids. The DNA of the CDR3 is TGTGCCAGCAGCCAGGAGCGGAATGAGCAGTTCTTC. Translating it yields CASSQERNEQFF. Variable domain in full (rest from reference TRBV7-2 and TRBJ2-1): GAGVSQSPSNKVTEKGKDVELRCDPISGHTALYWYRQSLGQGLEFLIYFQGNSAPDKSGLPSDRFSAERTGGSVSTLTIQRTQQEDSAVYLCASSQERNEQFFGPGTRLTVL.

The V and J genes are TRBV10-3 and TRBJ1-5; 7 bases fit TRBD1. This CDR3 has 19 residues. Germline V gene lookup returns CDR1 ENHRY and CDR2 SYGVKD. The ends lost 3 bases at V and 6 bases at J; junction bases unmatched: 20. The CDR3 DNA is TGTGCCATCAGTGACTCCATGGGGCTTTTAGACAGGGAACGTCAGCCCCAGCATTTT. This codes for CAISDSMGLLDRERQPQHF.

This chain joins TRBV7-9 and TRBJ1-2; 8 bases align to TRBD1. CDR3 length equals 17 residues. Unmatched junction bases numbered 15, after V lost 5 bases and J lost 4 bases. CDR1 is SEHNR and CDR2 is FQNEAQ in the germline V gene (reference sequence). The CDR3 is CASSTLSDRGVGYGYTF. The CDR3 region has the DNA TGTGCCAGCAGCACCCTTTCCGACAGGGGCGTCGGCTATGGCTACACCTTC. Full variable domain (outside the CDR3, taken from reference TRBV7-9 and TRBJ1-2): DTGVSQNPRHKITKRGQNVTFRCDPISEHNRLYWYRQTLGQGPEFLTYFQNEAQLEKSRLLSDRFSAERPKGSFSTLEIQRTEQGDSAMYLCASSTLSDRGVGYGYTFGSGTRLTVV.

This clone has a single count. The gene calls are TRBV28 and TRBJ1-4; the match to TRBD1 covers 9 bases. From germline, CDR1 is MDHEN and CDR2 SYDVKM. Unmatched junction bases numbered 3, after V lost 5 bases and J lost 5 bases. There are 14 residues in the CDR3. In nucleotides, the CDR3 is TGTGCCAGCAGTCGGACAGGGGCGAATGAAAAACTGTTTTTT. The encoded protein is CASSRTGANEKLFF.

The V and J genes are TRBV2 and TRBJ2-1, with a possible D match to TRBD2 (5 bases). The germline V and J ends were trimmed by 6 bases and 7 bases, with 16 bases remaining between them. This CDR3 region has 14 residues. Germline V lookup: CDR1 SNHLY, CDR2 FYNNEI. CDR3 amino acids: CASRSNGIRNEQFF. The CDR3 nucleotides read TGTGCCAGCAGGTCGAACGGGATTAGGAATGAGCAGTTCTTC.

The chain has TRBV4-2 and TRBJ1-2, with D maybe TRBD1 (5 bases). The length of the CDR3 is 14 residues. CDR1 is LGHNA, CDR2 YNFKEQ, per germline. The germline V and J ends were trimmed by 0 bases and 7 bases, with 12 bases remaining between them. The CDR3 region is CASSQDRGLAGYTF. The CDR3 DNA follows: TGTGCCAGCAGCCAAGATAGGGGTCTGGCTGGCTACACCTTC.

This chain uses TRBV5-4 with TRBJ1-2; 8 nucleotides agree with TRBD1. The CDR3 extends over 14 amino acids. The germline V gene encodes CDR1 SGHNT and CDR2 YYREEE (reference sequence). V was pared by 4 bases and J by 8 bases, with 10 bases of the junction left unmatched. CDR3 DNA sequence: TGTGCCAGCAGCCTAGGGCAGGGGGCGCGCGGCTACACCTTC. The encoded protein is CASSLGQGARGYTF.

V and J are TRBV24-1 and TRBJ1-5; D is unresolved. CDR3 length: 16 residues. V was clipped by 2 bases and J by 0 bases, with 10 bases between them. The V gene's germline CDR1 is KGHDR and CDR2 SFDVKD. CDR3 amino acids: CATSDSGFTSNQPQHF. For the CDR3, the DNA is TGTGCCACCAGTGATTCGGGATTTACTAGCAATCAGCCCCAGCATTTT.

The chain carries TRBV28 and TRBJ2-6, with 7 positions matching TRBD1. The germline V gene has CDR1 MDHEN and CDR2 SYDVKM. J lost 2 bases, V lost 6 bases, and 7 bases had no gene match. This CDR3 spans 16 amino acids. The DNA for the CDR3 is TGTGCCAGCAGCGAGAGAGGGGGCACTGGGGCCAACGTCCTGACTTTC. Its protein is CASSERGGTGANVLTF. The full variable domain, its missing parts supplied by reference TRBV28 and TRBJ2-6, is DVKVTQSSRYLVKRTGEKVFLECVQDMDHENMFWYRQDPGLGLRLIYFSYDVKMKEKGDIPEGYSVSREKKERFSLILESASTNQTSMYLCASSERGGTGANVLTFGAGSRLTVL.

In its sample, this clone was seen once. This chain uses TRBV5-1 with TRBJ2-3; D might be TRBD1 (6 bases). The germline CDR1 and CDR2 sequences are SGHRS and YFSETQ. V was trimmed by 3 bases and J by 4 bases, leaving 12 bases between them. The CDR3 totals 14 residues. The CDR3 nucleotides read TGCGCCAGCAGCTCGACAGGAAACGCAGATACGCAGTATTTT. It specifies CASSSTGNADTQYF.

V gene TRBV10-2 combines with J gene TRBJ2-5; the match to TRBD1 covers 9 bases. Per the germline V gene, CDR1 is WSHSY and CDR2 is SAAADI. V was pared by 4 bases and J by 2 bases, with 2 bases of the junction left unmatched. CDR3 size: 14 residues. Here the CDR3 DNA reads TGCGCCAGCAGTGGGACAGGGGAACAAGAGACCCAGTACTTC. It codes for CASSGTGEQETQYF.

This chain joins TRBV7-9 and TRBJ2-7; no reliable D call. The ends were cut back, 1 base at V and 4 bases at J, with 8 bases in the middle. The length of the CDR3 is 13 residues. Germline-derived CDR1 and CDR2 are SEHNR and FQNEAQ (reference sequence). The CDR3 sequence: CASSLGFAYEQYV. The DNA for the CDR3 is TGTGCCAGCAGCTTAGGGTTTGCATACGAGCAGTACGTC.

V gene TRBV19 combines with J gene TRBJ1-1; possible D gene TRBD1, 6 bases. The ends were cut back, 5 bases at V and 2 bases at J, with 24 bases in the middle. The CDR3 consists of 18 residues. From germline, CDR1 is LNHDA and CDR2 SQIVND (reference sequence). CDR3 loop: CASSPNPGYRVYNTEAFF. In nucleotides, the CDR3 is TGTGCCAGTAGTCCGAACCCGGGTTACAGGGTATATAACACTGAAGCTTTCTTT.

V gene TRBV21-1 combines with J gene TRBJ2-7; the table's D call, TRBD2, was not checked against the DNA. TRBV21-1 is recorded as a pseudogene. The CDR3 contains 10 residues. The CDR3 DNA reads TGTGCTCTACCTTTTTACGAGCAGTACGTC. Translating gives CALPFYEQYV.

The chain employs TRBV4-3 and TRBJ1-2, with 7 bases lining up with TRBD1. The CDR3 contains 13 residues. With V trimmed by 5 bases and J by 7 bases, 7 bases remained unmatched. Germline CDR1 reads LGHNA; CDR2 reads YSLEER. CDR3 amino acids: CASSSTGAGGYTF. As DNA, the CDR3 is TGCGCCAGCAGCTCTACAGGGGCAGGTGGCTACACCTTC.

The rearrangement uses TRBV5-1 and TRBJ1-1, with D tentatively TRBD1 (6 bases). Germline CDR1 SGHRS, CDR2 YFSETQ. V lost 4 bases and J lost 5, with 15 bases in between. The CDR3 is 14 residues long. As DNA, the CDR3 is TGCGCCAGCAGCCCAAAAACAGGGTGGACTGAAGCTTTCTTT. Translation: CASSPKTGWTEAFF.

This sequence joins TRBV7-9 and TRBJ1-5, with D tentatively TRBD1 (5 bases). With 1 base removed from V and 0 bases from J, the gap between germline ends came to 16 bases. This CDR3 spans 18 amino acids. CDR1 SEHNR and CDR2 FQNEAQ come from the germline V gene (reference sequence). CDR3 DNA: TGTGCCAGCAGCTTAGGGGTCCCGGGACGGAGTAGCAATCAGCCCCAGCATTTT. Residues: CASSLGVPGRSSNQPQHF.

The CDR3 nucleotides read TGTGCCAGCAGCGTAGCGGAAGGGGTTATCTATGGCTACACCTTC. Its translation: CASSVAEGVIYGYTF. The V and J genes are TRBV9 and TRBJ1-2; possibly TRBD1 for D (5 bases). Germline CDR1 reads SGDLS; CDR2 reads YYNGEE. The CDR3 contains 15 residues. The germline V and J ends were trimmed by 0 bases and 4 bases, with 13 bases remaining between them.

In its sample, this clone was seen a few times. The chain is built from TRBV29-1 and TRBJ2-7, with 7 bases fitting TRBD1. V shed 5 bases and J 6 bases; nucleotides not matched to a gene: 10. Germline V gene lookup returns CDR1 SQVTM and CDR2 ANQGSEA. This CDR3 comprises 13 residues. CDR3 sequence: CSVNLQDRAEQYF. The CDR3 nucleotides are TGCAGCGTTAACCTACAAGACAGGGCCGAGCAGTACTTC.

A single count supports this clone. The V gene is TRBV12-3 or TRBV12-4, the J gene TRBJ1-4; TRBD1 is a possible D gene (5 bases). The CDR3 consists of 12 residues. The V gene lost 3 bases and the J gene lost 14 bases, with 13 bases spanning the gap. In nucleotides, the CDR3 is TGTGCCAGCAGTTTCCACCCAGGGACCCTGTTTTTT. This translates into CASSFHPGTLFF.

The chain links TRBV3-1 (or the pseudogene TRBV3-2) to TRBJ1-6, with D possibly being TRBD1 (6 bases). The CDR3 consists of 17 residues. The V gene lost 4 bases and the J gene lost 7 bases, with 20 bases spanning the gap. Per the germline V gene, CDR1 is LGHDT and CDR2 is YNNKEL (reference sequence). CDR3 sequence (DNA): TGTGCCAGCAGCCGGGGGTCTGGGGGGGCGAGGAATTCACCCCTCCACTTT. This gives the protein CASSRGSGGARNSPLHF.

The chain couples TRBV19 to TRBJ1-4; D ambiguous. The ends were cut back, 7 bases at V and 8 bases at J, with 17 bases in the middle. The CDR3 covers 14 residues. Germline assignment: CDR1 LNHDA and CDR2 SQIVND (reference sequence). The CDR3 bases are TGTGCCAGTATGAAAAGCTTGAGAGACGAAAAACTGTTTTTT. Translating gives CASMKSLRDEKLFF.